These 17 T cell receptor beta chains were all obtained from the same sample, sequenced in a study of cytomegalovirus exposure and HLA in healthy donors. Measured with immunoSEQ multiplex PCR; TCRdb has only the in-frame clones, and not every one. This table holds 99,000 or so clones, about 88% found once. What was sequenced was PBMCs. The origin of the receptors is a woman aged 18-30 years in good health and CMV-seropositive.

The chain uses TRBV7-8 and TRBJ2-1; D gene ambiguous. Germline loops: CDR1 SGHVS, CDR2 FQNEAQ. The V and J ends lost 2 bases and 0 bases respectively, with 8 bases between them. CDR3 size: 15 residues. In DNA, the CDR3 is TGTGCCAGCAGCTTATTGGCATACTCCTACAATGAGCAGTTCTTC. Amino acid sequence: CASSLLAYSYNEQFF.

V is TRBV7-6 and J is TRBJ1-4, with 10 nucleotides matching TRBD1. The CDR3 extends over 15 amino acids. From germline, CDR1 is SGHVS and CDR2 FNYEAQ. V gave up 6 bases and J gave up 7 bases; unmatched junction bases: 8. CDR3 nucleotides: TGTGCCAGCAGTTTACGACAGGGGGCTCGTGAAAAACTGTTTTTT. Protein sequence: CASSLRQGAREKLFF.

This clone was seen just once. V is TRBV2 and J is TRBJ1-1; D may be TRBD1 (6 bases). V was trimmed by 6 bases and J by 11 bases, leaving 10 bases between them. The CDR3 contains 10 residues. Per the germline V gene, CDR1 is SNHLY and CDR2 is FYNNEI. Written as DNA, the CDR3 is TGTGCCAGCAGGGGGGCACTGGCTTTCTTT. Translating gives CASRGALAFF.

The chain recombines TRBV7-9 with TRBJ2-3, with TRBD2 as a possible D gene (6 bases). The germline CDR1 and CDR2 sequences are SEHNR and FQNEAQ (reference sequence). The CDR3 extends over 14 amino acids. V was shortened by 1 base and J by 6 bases, with 11 bases between the two germline ends. The CDR3, as DNA: TGTGCCAGCAGCTTAGAACTAGCCACGGATACGCAGTATTTT. Amino acids: CASSLELATDTQYF.

The rearrangement links TRBV9 to TRBJ2-2; 8 bases align to TRBD2. Trimming at V came to 4 bases and at J to 5 bases, leaving 10 bases not matched to a gene. The CDR3 is 16 residues long. Per germline, CDR1 SGDLS and CDR2 YYNGEE. This CDR3 is CASSPTTGGGTGELFF. The DNA for the CDR3 is TGTGCCAGCAGCCCTACCACCGGGGGGGGTACCGGGGAGCTGTTTTTT. Full variable domain (missing parts from reference TRBV9 and TRBJ2-2): DSGVTQTPKHLITATGQRVTLRCSPRSGDLSVYWYQQSLDQGLQFLIQYYNGEERAKGNILERFSAQQFPDLHSELNLSSLELGDSALYFCASSPTTGGGTGELFFGEGSRLTVL.

The genes are TRBV29-1 and TRBJ2-7, with D perhaps matching TRBD2 (5 bases). The germline gives CDR1 SQVTM, CDR2 ANQGSEA. The CDR3 extends over 12 amino acids. V lost 6 bases, J lost 3 bases, and 12 bases lay in between. The CDR3 nucleotides read TGCAGCGTAGACGCCGGAGGCTACGAGCAGTACTTC. Its translation: CSVDAGGYEQYF.

The chain joins TRBV11-3 to TRBJ2-3; 9 positions match TRBD1. The V gene's germline CDR1 is SGHNT and CDR2 YENEEA. J was trimmed by 5 bases and V by 5 bases; bases with no gene match: 8. The CDR3 runs 15 residues. CDR3 coding DNA: TGTGCCAGCAGCCCCGGGACAGGGACATTAGATACGCAGTATTTT. As protein: CASSPGTGTLDTQYF.

Only one count was recorded for this clone. The chain uses TRBV5-8 and TRBJ2-2; 7 bases are a match to TRBD1. V was clipped by 6 bases and J by 1 base; unmatched bases: 6. CDR1 SGHTS and CDR2 YDEGEE come from the germline V gene. The CDR3 is made up of 15 amino acids. CDR3 in DNA: TGTGCCAGCACCTACGGACAGGAGAACACCGGGGAGCTGTTTTTT. It translates to CASTYGQENTGELFF.

This clone was seen only once. This rearrangement joins TRBV4-1 to TRBJ1-5; 8 bases map to TRBD1. The CDR3 runs to 16 residues. Per the germline V gene, CDR1 is MGHRA and CDR2 is YSYEKL. Germline trimming cut 1 base from V and 6 bases from J; bases unmatched to any gene: 8. The chain's CDR3 is CASSQGPGGRGQPQHF. CDR3 nucleotide sequence: TGCGCCAGCAGCCAAGGACCAGGGGGCCGAGGTCAGCCCCAGCATTTT.

CDR3 sequence (DNA): TGTGCCAGCAGTGTCAGCTCCTATAATTCACCCCTCCACTTT. This translates into CASSVSSYNSPLHF. This chain connects TRBV2 to TRBJ1-6; no firm D call. Trimming left V 4 bases short and J 0 bases short, with 4 bases between. Germline lookup yields CDR1 SNHLY and CDR2 FYNNEI. The length of the CDR3 is 14 residues.

This clone has just a few counts. V is TRBV27 and J is TRBJ2-7; a weak D match, TRBD1 (6 bases). Germline V lookup: CDR1 MNHEY, CDR2 SMNVEV (reference sequence). This CDR3 has 12 amino acids. V lost 3 bases, J lost 7 bases, and 10 bases lay in between. The CDR3 nucleotides read TGTGCCAGCAGTTTCAGGGGTGGAGAGCAGTACTTC. The encoded protein is CASSFRGGEQYF.

The gene calls are TRBV19 and TRBJ2-1, with a possible D match to TRBD2 (6 bases). This CDR3 contains 15 residues. Per germline, CDR1 LNHDA and CDR2 SQIVND (reference sequence). V was clipped by 3 bases and J by 3 bases, with 12 bases between them. DNA of the CDR3: TGTGCCAGTAGTATCGTTCGACTAGTCTACAATGAGCAGTTCTTC. Amino acid sequence: CASSIVRLVYNEQFF.

V gene TRBV27 combines with J gene TRBJ2-7, with 9 bases identical to TRBD2. Germline V CDR1 and CDR2: MNHEY, SMNVEV (reference sequence). The CDR3 contains 14 residues. J gave up 3 bases and V 8 bases, and 8 bases lay outside the gene matches. The CDR3 loop is CASARASGIYEQYF. The CDR3 coding sequence is TGTGCCAGCGCTCGGGCTAGCGGGATCTACGAGCAGTACTTC.

The chain employs TRBV5-4 and TRBJ2-3; possibly TRBD2 for D (6 bases). With 3 bases removed from V and 4 bases from J, the gap between germline ends came to 18 bases. CDR3 length equals 16 residues. The germline gives CDR1 SGHNT, CDR2 YYREEE (reference sequence). The DNA for the CDR3 is TGTGCCAGCAGCTCCCTACTAACGGGGGAATCAGATACGCAGTATTTT. Translated: CASSSLLTGESDTQYF.

This chain uses TRBV9 with TRBJ2-1; tentatively, D is TRBD1 (6 bases). The germline CDR1 and CDR2 sequences are SGDLS and YYNGEE. Trimming shortened V by 2 bases and J by 4 bases, and 19 bases separated the two germline ends. The CDR3 sequence is 17 residues long. In nucleotides, the CDR3 is TGTGCCAGCAGCGTTAGGGTGGCCGGACAGCAATACAATGAGCAGTTCTTC. Amino acid sequence: CASSVRVAGQQYNEQFF.

The CDR3 spells CASSPGPGGFNEQYF. CDR3 coding DNA: TGTGCCAGCAGTCCGGGGCCAGGGGGCTTCAACGAGCAGTACTTC. J is TRBJ2-7 and V is TRBV27; the match to TRBD1 covers 8 bases. After removal of 5 bases from V and 5 bases from J, the junction contained 11 bases not matched to a gene. The germline V gene has CDR1 MNHEY and CDR2 SMNVEV (reference sequence). The CDR3 is 15 residues long.

The chain has TRBV18 and TRBJ1-2; 9 nucleotides match TRBD1. After removal of 3 bases from V and 4 bases from J, the junction contained 0 bases not matched to a gene. The CDR3 sequence is 13 residues long. Germline V lookup: CDR1 KGHSH, CDR2 LQKENI. The CDR3 protein is CASSPDRGYGYTF. For the CDR3, the DNA is TGTGCCAGCTCACCGGACAGGGGCTATGGCTACACCTTC.